The next 16 T cell receptor beta chains were all read from a single sample in a study of PD-L1 blockade in urothelial cancer. The sample's time point: peripheral blood 6 weeks after treatment start. TCRdb keeps only in-frame clones here, not all; method: immunoSEQ multiplex PCR. The table includes some 51,000 clones, more than 70% detected once. The sample was PBMCs, taken around atezolizumab (anti-PD-L1) treatment. These receptors came from a man aged 55 to 69 with urothelial cancer.

V is TRBV19 and J is TRBJ1-1; TRBD1 matches at 7 bases. Germline V gene data show CDR1 as LNHDA and CDR2 as SQIVND (reference sequence). The V and J ends lost 2 bases and 0 bases, in that order; junction bases with no gene match: 6. The CDR3 totals 16 residues. CDR3 amino acids: CASSIWRGQVNTEAFF. In DNA form, the CDR3 reads TGTGCCAGTAGTATATGGAGGGGGCAAGTGAACACTGAAGCTTTCTTT.

The genes are TRBV6-6 and TRBJ2-1, with TRBD2 matching 11 bases. The CDR3 length is 16 residues. The V gene's germline CDR1 is MNHNY and CDR2 SVGAGI (reference sequence). V shed 0 bases, J shed 4 bases, and the junction held 2 bases outside the gene matches. The CDR3 sequence is CASSYSGLAEYNEQFF. The CDR3 DNA is TGTGCCAGCAGTTACTCGGGACTAGCGGAATACAATGAGCAGTTCTTC.

Notes on this clone: The same CDR3 can be traced to other DNA sequences in this sample. The chain has TRBV29-1 and TRBJ2-5, with 8 bases that match TRBD1. Per the germline V gene, CDR1 is SQVTM and CDR2 is ANQGSEA. After removal of 3 bases from V and 5 bases from J, the junction contained 2 bases not matched to a gene. The CDR3 spans 12 residues. CDR3: CSVDRGRETQYF. CDR3 nucleotide sequence: TGCAGCGTTGACAGGGGGCGGGAGACCCAGTACTTC. The full variable domain, its missing parts supplied by reference TRBV29-1 and TRBJ2-5, is SAVISQKPSRDICQRGTSLTIQCQVDSQVTMMFWYRQQPGQSLTLIATANQGSEATYESGFVIDKFPISRPNLTFSTLTVSNMSPEDSSIYLCSVDRGRETQYFGPGTRLLVL.

The CDR3 DNA sequence: TGTGCCAGCAGTGGGGGGACAGTTCCCCAAGAGACCCAGTACTTC. Translating it yields CASSGGTVPQETQYF. This sequence joins TRBV28 and TRBJ2-5, with D possibly matching TRBD1 (7 bases). Germline CDR1 MDHEN, CDR2 SYDVKM. V was shortened by 5 bases and J by 1 base, with 14 bases between the two germline ends. CDR3 length: 15 residues.

CDR3 loop: CASSSGQENEKLFF. CDR3 sequence (DNA): TGCGCCAGCAGCTCGGGACAGGAAAATGAAAAACTGTTTTTT. This chain connects TRBV5-1 to TRBJ1-4; 8 bases map to TRBD1. The CDR3 spans 14 residues. Per the germline V gene, CDR1 is SGHRS and CDR2 is YFSETQ. With 3 bases clipped from V and 5 bases from J, the junction kept 3 bases outside the gene matches.

The chain is built from TRBV4-2 and TRBJ1-5; D remains unclear. CDR1 LGHNA and CDR2 YNFKEQ come from the germline V gene. Trimming left V 3 bases short and J 7 bases short, with 19 bases between. The CDR3 consists of 16 residues. The CDR3 DNA reads TGTGCCAGCAGCCACGATGGAGAGGCCTTGTACCAGCCCCAGCATTTT. The encoded protein is CASSHDGEALYQPQHF.

This clone was detected only once. The chain combines TRBV7-9 with TRBJ2-2; 7 nucleotides line up with TRBD2. V was clipped by 5 bases and J by 1 base; unmatched bases: 4. Germline values: CDR1 SEHNR, CDR2 FQNEAQ (reference sequence). The CDR3 sequence is 15 residues long. The CDR3 region is CASSPREGNTGELFF. CDR3 coding DNA: TGTGCCAGCAGCCCGAGGGAGGGGAACACCGGGGAGCTGTTTTTT.

The chain couples TRBV6-1 to TRBJ2-1; D remains ambiguous. With 6 bases removed from V and 0 bases from J, the gap between germline ends came to 6 bases. This CDR3 region has 13 residues. The V gene's germline CDR1 is MNHNS and CDR2 SASEGT. The DNA for the CDR3 is TGTGCCAGCAGCACGAGCTCCTACAATGAGCAGTTCTTC. This translates into CASSTSSYNEQFF.

The sample holds a few counts of this clone. The CDR3 bases are TGTGCCAGCAGCGTCCGAGCCGCACAGGGGGTTGGAGAGACCCAGTACTTC. Its protein product is CASSVRAAQGVGETQYF. The V call is TRBV7-2, the J call TRBJ2-5; 8 positions agree with TRBD1. Germline V gene lookup returns CDR1 SGHTA and CDR2 FQGNSA. This CDR3 has 17 amino acids. Losses at the gene ends were 5 bases for V and 4 bases for J; bases not matched to a gene: 15.

The V gene is TRBV7-3, the J gene TRBJ2-1, with TRBD1 identical over 7 bases. There are 15 residues in the CDR3. Germline-derived CDR1 and CDR2 are SGHTA and FQGTGA. V shed 5 bases and J 5 bases; nucleotides not matched to a gene: 9. In DNA, the CDR3 is TGTGCCAGCAGCCCCCCGGGACAGAAGAACAATGAGCAGTTCTTC. Encoded protein: CASSPPGQKNNEQFF.

The chain has TRBV23-1 and TRBJ2-7; D is unclear. TRBV23-1 is treated as an ORF (open reading frame) with a function not yet certain. V lost 3 bases to trimming and J lost 4 bases, with 16 bases between them. The CDR3 has 15 amino acids. The CDR3 DNA sequence: TGCGCCAGCAGTCACTCCTCCCGTTTTCCTTACGAGCAGTACTTC. This encodes CASSHSSRFPYEQYF.

The chain links TRBV18 to TRBJ1-2, with TRBD1 identical over 10 bases. CDR1 is KGHSH and CDR2 is LQKENI in the germline V gene. The CDR3 totals 15 residues. With 2 bases clipped from V and 4 bases from J, the junction kept 4 bases outside the gene matches. As DNA, the CDR3 is TGTGCCAGCTCACCAGGGACAGGGGCCACCTATGGCTACACCTTC. Translating it yields CASSPGTGATYGYTF.

The chain is built from TRBV7-8 and TRBJ2-7; D is possibly TRBD2 (6 bases). V lost 4 bases and J lost 2, with 15 bases in between. The CDR3 runs to 15 residues. The germline V gene has CDR1 SGHVS and CDR2 FQNEAQ. The CDR3 DNA reads TGTGCCAGCAGCTCCCCCGGGACTGGCACCTACGAGCAGTACTTC. Translation: CASSSPGTGTYEQYF.

The gene calls are TRBV5-8 and TRBJ2-1, with TRBD2 matching 10 bases. Looked up from germline, CDR1 is SGHTS and CDR2 is YDEGEE. V was pared by 7 bases and J by 13 bases, with 8 bases of the junction left unmatched. The CDR3 totals 12 residues. The CDR3 DNA reads TGTGCCAGCCTTAAGAGCGGGAGGGCACAGTTCTTC. Its translation is CASLKSGRAQFF.

The genes are TRBV27 and TRBJ2-4; 7 positions agree with TRBD2. The CDR3 totals 15 residues. The germline CDR1 and CDR2 sequences are MNHEY and SMNVEV (reference sequence). V lost 7 bases and J lost 0; bases outside the gene matches: 6. CDR3 sequence: CASKGSGVAKNIQYF. The CDR3 DNA sequence: TGTGCCAGCAAGGGGAGCGGGGTAGCCAAAAACATTCAGTACTTC.

This chain connects TRBV29-1 to TRBJ2-5; TRBD2 agrees at 7 bases. Looked up from germline, CDR1 is SQVTM and CDR2 is ANQGSEA. There are 14 residues in the CDR3. V lost 8 bases and J lost 4; bases outside the gene matches: 13. CDR3 bases: TGCAGCACTCTACCGCGGGAGAGGGGAGAGACCCAGTACTTC. This translates into CSTLPRERGETQYF.